This TCR beta chain was captured in a study of beta chain features in type 1 diabetes. Across the whole study: What patients shared with healthy donors was a similar profile of age, gender and cell yields.

As for this clone: Its antigen is as yet unknown.

Germline lookup yields CDR1 SGHVS and CDR2 FQNEAQ. V shed 4 bases, J shed 7 bases, and the junction held 15 bases outside the gene matches. The CDR3 runs to 18 residues. Study-wide results and caveats: In the patient group, naive, central memory and Treg TCRB repertoires seemed more alike than in the healthy donor group. Researchers caution that PCR might favor shorter templates, equally among patients and controls.

Expressed TCRB transcripts were sequenced because the isolated RNA had all been reverse transcribed beforehand. Profiling relied on immunoSEQ multiplex PCR, and the TCRdb table lists in-frame clones only, not all of them. The repertoire holds around 500,000 clones, about an eighth seen once, with less than 0.06% in the top ten. Sequencing was performed on naive CD4+ T cells from blood. This clonotype was sampled from a woman under 30 in good health. This chain uses TRBV7-8 with TRBJ2-2; 10 nucleotides align to TRBD1. The CDR3: CASSSGTGVPITIGELFF. CDR3 DNA: TGTGCCAGCAGCTCGGGGACAGGGGTCCCCATTACGATCGGGGAGCTGTTTTTT.